These T cell receptor beta chains were read from a single sample in a study of pediatric ulcerative colitis. Here immunoSEQ multiplex PCR was the method, and the copy in TCRdb shows in-frame clones only, minus some. The data show about 35,000 clones, about 81% seen once. The sequencing sample was made of gut tissue. These receptors all come from a boy between 10 and 17 years old with mild ulcerative colitis. Each CDR3 is given with its conserved first and last residue. The order of the fields is J gene, D gene, clone size, V gene, CDR3 protein, CDR3 DNA. D genes are given only for firm matches. Size values are once, few and many counts, or a class for expanded clones, and some rows have none.

TRBJ2-1	-	-	TRBV5-1	CASSAGYNEQFF	TGCGCCAGCAGCGCGGGTTACAATGAGCAGTTCTTC
TRBJ1-6	-	-	TRBV2	CASSEQGSPSSPLHF	TGTGCCAGCAGTGAACAGGGGTCACCCAGTTCACCCCTCCACTTT
TRBJ2-5	TRBD2	-	TRBV4-2	CASSQLAGGIQETQYF	TGTGCCAGCAGCCAACTAGCGGGGGGGATCCAAGAGACCCAGTACTTC
TRBJ2-2	TRBD1	-	TRBV5-8	CASSFPGGQGHTGELFF	TGTGCCAGCAGCTTCCCTGGGGGACAGGGTCACACCGGGGAGCTGTTTTTT
TRBJ2-5	-	-	TRBV29-1	CSAMGWRENQETQYF	TGCAGCGCAATGGGGTGGAGGGAAAATCAAGAGACCCAGTACTTC
TRBJ2-1	-	-	TRBV21-1	CASSKTKDSYNEQFF	TGTGCCAGCAGCAAAACAAAGGACAGCTACAATGAGCAGTTCTTC
TRBJ2-1	-	-	TRBV7-9	CASSIISSVPYNEQFF	TGTGCCAGCAGCATAATATCTAGCGTTCCCTACAATGAGCAGTTCTTC
TRBJ2-5	TRBD2	-	TRBV5-1	CASSLTSGGETQYF	TGCGCCAGCAGCTTGACTAGCGGGGGGGAGACCCAGTACTTC
TRBJ1-2	-	once	TRBV19	CASSVLPGRRGYTF	TGTGCCAGTAGTGTCCTTCCGGGACGCCGGGGCTACACCTTC
TRBJ2-7	-	once	TRBV5-1	CASSTPYEQYF	TGCGCCAGCAGCACCCCATACGAGCAGTACTTC
TRBJ2-3	-	-	TRBV9	CASSVGAFSSTDTQYF	TGTGCCAGCAGCGTAGGGGCGTTTTCTAGCACAGATACGCAGTATTTT
TRBJ2-7	-	-	TRBV18	CASSPHFQTAPDEQYF	TGTGCCAGCTCACCACATTTCCAGACAGCTCCGGACGAGCAGTACTTC
TRBJ1-1	-	-	TRBV5-8	CASSLELGITAFF	TGTGCCAGCAGCTTGGAGTTGGGTATAACAGCTTTCTTT